Presented here are 23 T cell receptor beta chains from one specimen sequenced in a study of cytomegalovirus exposure and HLA in healthy donors. Repertoires were generated with immunoSEQ multiplex PCR, while TCRdb's copy carries only in-frame clones and drops some. The sample yields 150,000 to 200,000 clones, just under 90% seen once. Material: PBMCs. The receptors derive from a woman in her thirties in good health and CMV-seronegative.

The J gene is TRBJ1-1, the V gene TRBV29-1; 10 bases are shared with TRBD1. V was clipped by 7 bases and J by 3 bases; unmatched bases: 5. The germline V gene has CDR1 SQVTM and CDR2 ANQGSEA. The CDR3 length is 13 residues. The CDR3 sequence: CSARTGGDTEAFF. The CDR3 DNA reads TGCAGCGCCAGGACAGGGGGGGACACTGAAGCTTTCTTT.

The chain joins TRBV15 to TRBJ2-2; D not resolved. Germline CDR1 LNHNV, CDR2 YYDKDF (reference sequence). The germline V and J ends were trimmed by 0 bases and 6 bases, with 5 bases remaining between them. CDR3 length equals 13 residues. The CDR3 DNA reads TGTGCCACCAGCAGAGATCCCTCCGGGGAGCTGTTTTTT. Translated, it gives CATSRDPSGELFF.

This clone showed up just once. V is TRBV6-5 and J is TRBJ1-4; D not certain. Per the germline V gene, CDR1 is MNHEY and CDR2 is SVGAGI. V lost 7 bases and J lost 2, with 11 bases in between. The CDR3 consists of 14 residues. CDR3 sequence: CASTPGGTNEKLFF. The CDR3 DNA follows: TGTGCCAGCACCCCTGGAGGGACTAATGAAAAACTGTTTTTT.

The chain has TRBV6-6 and TRBJ1-6; tentatively, D is TRBD1 (5 bases). The CDR3 sequence is 14 residues long. The V gene lost 6 bases and the J gene lost 7 bases, with 13 bases spanning the gap. Per the germline V gene, CDR1 is MNHNY and CDR2 is SVGAGI (reference sequence). This chain's CDR3 is CASRNTGSNSPLHF. The CDR3 DNA follows: TGTGCCAGCAGAAATACAGGTTCGAATTCACCCCTCCACTTT.

This rearrangement joins TRBV4-1 to TRBJ2-1; 13 positions agree with TRBD2. V was pared by 2 bases and J by 9 bases, with 13 bases of the junction left unmatched. The CDR3 length is 18 residues. Germline-derived CDR1 and CDR2 are MGHRA and YSYEKL. The CDR3 spells CASSQPPGTSGVVLEQFF. The DNA for the CDR3 is TGCGCCAGCAGCCAACCCCCAGGGACTAGCGGGGTAGTTCTTGAGCAGTTCTTC.

This chain's CDR3 is CASSEAWQIYEQYF. For the CDR3, the DNA is TGTGCCAGCAGTGAAGCGTGGCAGATCTACGAGCAGTACTTC. V and J are TRBV6-1 and TRBJ2-7; the D is unclear. V lost 0 bases and J lost 3, with 9 bases in between. This CDR3 is 14 amino acids long. Germline assignment: CDR1 MNHNS and CDR2 SASEGT.

This chain uses TRBV5-8 with TRBJ1-5; no clear D gene. Trimming shortened V by 2 bases and J by 0 bases, and 9 bases separated the two germline ends. The CDR3 length is 15 residues. Germline V lookup: CDR1 SGHTS, CDR2 YDEGEE. The CDR3 DNA reads TGTGCCAGCAGCTTTACATCGAATAGCAATCAGCCCCAGCATTTT. Encoded protein: CASSFTSNSNQPQHF. Full variable domain (missing parts from reference TRBV5-8 and TRBJ1-5): EAGVTQSPTHLIKTRGQQATLRCSPISGHTSVYWYQQALGLGLQFLLWYDEGEERNRGNFPPRFSGRQFPNYSSELNVNALELEDSALYLCASSFTSNSNQPQHFGDGTRLSIL.

The chain links TRBV5-4 to TRBJ2-7, with TRBD1 matching 7 bases. Germline V lookup: CDR1 SGHNT, CDR2 YYREEE (reference sequence). The J segment lost 6 bases and the V segment lost 5 bases, leaving 11 bases of the junction unmatched. This CDR3 is 14 amino acids long. CDR3 sequence reads: CASRPDREGAEQYF. The CDR3 region has the DNA TGTGCCAGCAGACCCGACAGGGAAGGGGCCGAGCAGTACTTC.

The chain uses TRBV5-1 and TRBJ1-2, with D perhaps matching TRBD1 (6 bases). Trimming left V 2 bases short and J 6 bases short, with 17 bases between. The CDR3 is 15 residues long. Germline CDR1 is SGHRS and CDR2 is YFSETQ. The CDR3 DNA is TGCGCCAGCAGCTTATTTTCAGGGGCGCCGGATGGCTACACCTTC. Amino acids: CASSLFSGAPDGYTF.

The chain carries TRBV5-1 and TRBJ2-4, with TRBD1 as a possible D gene (6 bases). V lost 0 bases to trimming and J lost 0 bases, with 13 bases between them. Looked up from germline, CDR1 is SGHRS and CDR2 is YFSETQ. The CDR3 is 17 residues long. CDR3 in amino acids: CASSLEARGVAKNIQYF. In DNA, the CDR3 is TGCGCCAGCAGCTTGGAGGCCAGGGGAGTAGCCAAAAACATTCAGTACTTC.

This clone was detected many times. This sequence joins TRBV29-1 and TRBJ2-7, with a tentative D call TRBD2 (5 bases). This CDR3 spans 11 amino acids. Germline lookup yields CDR1 SQVTM and CDR2 ANQGSEA. Deletions cut 4 bases from V and 7 bases from J, with 11 bases between. The CDR3 reads CSVGDSGEQYF. The CDR3 DNA reads as TGCAGCGTTGGAGATTCGGGGGAGCAGTACTTC.

This chain connects TRBV29-1 to TRBJ2-5, with 7 bases fitting TRBD1. The germline CDR1 and CDR2 sequences are SQVTM and ANQGSEA. J lost 5 bases, V lost 5 bases, and 8 bases had no gene match. This CDR3 region has 13 residues. CDR3 in amino acids: CSVYLTGFETQYF. The CDR3 DNA reads TGCAGCGTTTACCTGACAGGGTTTGAGACCCAGTACTTC.

The chain carries TRBV13 and TRBJ2-7; D gene unclear. V lost 3 bases, J lost 0 bases, and 9 bases lay in between. Per germline, CDR1 PRHDT and CDR2 FYEKMQ (reference sequence). The length of the CDR3 is 14 residues. This CDR3 reads CASSFGKSSYEQYF. CDR3 nucleotide sequence: TGTGCCAGCAGCTTTGGCAAAAGCTCCTACGAGCAGTACTTC.

The rearrangement joins TRBV4-1 to TRBJ2-7; 11 bases map to TRBD1. Germline V gene sequence: CDR1 MGHRA, CDR2 YSYEKL. The CDR3 sequence is 17 residues long. Unmatched junction bases numbered 10, after V lost 4 bases and J lost 2 bases. DNA of the CDR3: TGCGCCAGCAGCCTCCACACACCGGGACAGGGGGCCTACGAGCAGTACTTC. As protein: CASSLHTPGQGAYEQYF.

This clone has just a few counts. The chain recombines TRBV30 with TRBJ2-6; a possible D gene is TRBD1 (5 bases). Germline lookup yields CDR1 GTSNPN and CDR2 SVGIG (reference sequence). V was pared by 1 base and J by 0 bases, with 10 bases between. The CDR3 sequence is 16 residues long. The CDR3 bases are TGTGCCTGGAGTGAGACAGCCACCTCTGGGGCCAACGTCCTGACTTTC. Translating it yields CAWSETATSGANVLTF.

Written as DNA, the CDR3 is TGTGCCAGTAGTATTGAGTCGGGCACGGGGTATGGCTACACCTTC. This encodes CASSIESGTGYGYTF. The chain uses TRBV19 and TRBJ1-2; unclear D gene. The V gene lost 3 bases and the J gene lost 5 bases, with 16 bases spanning the gap. Germline lookup yields CDR1 LNHDA and CDR2 SQIVND (reference sequence). The CDR3 has 15 residues.

Remarks on this clone: A read error may account for a junction end that differs from germline. DNA for the CDR3: TGTGCCAGCAGCACTGACCGGGACAGCCTTTCGCGGATATTC. Protein product: CASSTDRDSLSRIF. V usage is TRBV7-9 and J usage is TRBJ1-2; 7 bases fit TRBD1. Germline V gives CDR1 SEHNR, CDR2 FQNEAQ (reference sequence). CDR3 size: 14 residues.

This chain joins TRBV4-1 and TRBJ1-1; D remains unclear. This CDR3 comprises 15 residues. In germline, CDR1 is MGHRA, CDR2 YSYEKL. The V end lost 0 bases, the J end lost 0 bases, and 8 bases lay between the germline ends. The CDR3 region is CASSQESLMNTEAFF. CDR3 bases: TGCGCCAGCAGCCAAGAAAGCCTAATGAACACTGAAGCTTTCTTT.

In its sample, this clone was seen once. The chain couples TRBV6-5 to TRBJ2-3, with 7 positions matching TRBD2. The germline CDR1 and CDR2 sequences are MNHEY and SVGAGI. This CDR3 has 16 residues. V lost 0 bases and J lost 4; bases outside the gene matches: 7. For the CDR3, the DNA is TGTGCCAGCAGTTACTCGGTCCCAGGGAGGGCAGATACGCAGTATTTT. It specifies CASSYSVPGRADTQYF.

This clone has just one count. The chain has TRBV9 and TRBJ1-6; 7 nucleotides match TRBD1. CDR1 is SGDLS, CDR2 YYNGEE, per germline. This CDR3 has 14 amino acids. V lost 4 bases and J lost 9; bases outside the gene matches: 7. The CDR3 protein is CASSSGTAGSPLHF. The CDR3 nucleotides are TGTGCCAGCAGCTCCGGGACAGCAGGTTCACCCCTCCACTTT.

This clone was seen only a few times. V is TRBV7-9 and J is TRBJ1-1; 9 bases map to TRBD1. V lost 5 bases and J lost 4; bases outside the gene matches: 5. Germline V gene sequence: CDR1 SEHNR, CDR2 FQNEAQ (reference sequence). The CDR3 runs 14 residues. Here the CDR3 DNA reads TGTGCCAGCAGCCCACCGGGACAGGGCACTGAAGCTTTCTTT. It codes for CASSPPGQGTEAFF.

The chain carries TRBV6-6 and TRBJ2-7; 8 bases align to TRBD2. CDR3 size: 14 residues. The V gene's germline CDR1 is MNHNY and CDR2 SVGAGI (reference sequence). J was trimmed by 3 bases and V by 2 bases; bases with no gene match: 3. The CDR3 DNA reads as TGTGCCAGCAGTTACCGCGCGGGGGGCTACGAGCAGTACTTC. Protein sequence: CASSYRAGGYEQYF.

The chain recombines TRBV9 with TRBJ1-2, with D perhaps matching TRBD1 (5 bases). The V and J ends lost 0 bases and 4 bases respectively, with 13 bases between them. CDR3 size: 15 residues. CDR1 SGDLS and CDR2 YYNGEE come from the germline V gene. The CDR3 loop reads CASSVGQGTLYGYTF. Written as DNA, the CDR3 is TGTGCCAGCAGCGTAGGTCAGGGCACCCTCTATGGCTACACCTTC.